These 22 T cell receptor beta chains were all obtained from the same sample, sequenced in a study of graft-versus-host responses after intestinal transplantation. This table comes from immunoSEQ multiplex PCR, and its TCRdb copy is limited to in-frame clones, with some not included. The sample comprises more than 85,000 clones, around 93% of which are singletons, and about 0.073% rests with the top ten. Their antigens are not known. The input for sequencing was unstimulated CD8+ T cells sorted from spleen or lymph node cells, taken before transplant. The source of these receptors is a human donor who was the organ donor for an intestinal transplant.

The chain has TRBV28 and TRBJ1-4, with a possible D match to TRBD1 (6 bases). Germline CDR1 MDHEN, CDR2 SYDVKM. The CDR3 extends over 13 amino acids. Trimming took 5 bases from V and 7 from J, leaving 11 bases between them. This CDR3 reads CASSQLTGEKLFF. In DNA form, the CDR3 reads TGTGCCAGCAGTCAACTGACAGGTGAAAAACTGTTTTTT. Supplemented by reference TRBV28 and TRBJ1-4, the full variable domain reads DVKVTQSSRYLVKRTGEKVFLECVQDMDHENMFWYRQDPGLGLRLIYFSYDVKMKEKGDIPEGYSVSREKKERFSLILESASTNQTSMYLCASSQLTGEKLFFGSGTQLSVL.

The chain links TRBV5-6 to TRBJ1-2; D may be TRBD1 (6 bases). The V and J ends lost 1 base and 7 bases respectively, with 17 bases between them. The CDR3 extends over 15 amino acids. In germline, CDR1 is SGHDT, CDR2 YYEEEE. DNA of the CDR3: TGTGCCAGCAGCTTGTGTGGCGGGGGGCGGGTTGGCTACACCTTC. Translated: CASSLCGGGRVGYTF.

The chain employs TRBV16 and TRBJ2-7, with D possibly TRBD2 on 5 matching bases. The germline CDR1 and CDR2 sequences are KGHSY and FQNENV. The CDR3 contains 14 residues. Trimming shortened V by 1 base and J by 2 bases, and 9 bases separated the two germline ends. The CDR3 loop reads CASSQLGGPYEQYF. The CDR3 nucleotides are TGTGCCAGCAGCCAATTAGGAGGTCCCTACGAGCAGTACTTC.

This chain connects TRBV19 to TRBJ2-7; the match to TRBD1 covers 9 bases. This CDR3 region has 13 residues. J lost 6 bases, V lost 1 base, and 1 base had no gene match. Germline lookup yields CDR1 LNHDA and CDR2 SQIVND (reference sequence). The CDR3 region has the DNA TGTGCCAGTAGTATAGGGACAGGGGCCGAGCAGTACTTC. It translates to CASSIGTGAEQYF.

This chain connects TRBV7-9 to TRBJ2-2; 8 bases are a match to TRBD2. The CDR3 loop spans 17 amino acids. Germline lookup yields CDR1 SEHNR and CDR2 FQNEAQ (reference sequence). V gave up 4 bases and J gave up 3 bases; unmatched junction bases: 10. The CDR3 loop reads CASSSSGTRVYTGELFF. The CDR3 DNA sequence: TGTGCCAGCAGCTCCTCCGGGACTAGAGTTTACACCGGGGAGCTGTTTTTT.

The genes are TRBV12-5 and TRBJ1-4; 10 nucleotides line up with TRBD1. The ends lost 0 bases at V and 6 bases at J; junction bases unmatched: 4. The CDR3 totals 16 residues. Germline V CDR1 and CDR2: LGHNT, FRNRAP. The CDR3 loop reads CASGLVLGTGDEKLFF. CDR3 in DNA: TGTGCTAGTGGTTTGGTACTAGGGACAGGGGATGAAAAACTGTTTTTT. The variable domain in full, completed from reference TRBV12-5 and TRBJ1-4, reads DARVTQTPRHKVTEMGQEVTMRCQPILGHNTVFWYRQTMMQGLELLAYFRNRAPLDDSGMPKDRFSAEMPDATLATLKIQPSEPRDSAVYFCASGLVLGTGDEKLFFGSGTQLSVL.

The genes are TRBV4-1 and TRBJ1-4; TRBD1 is a possible D gene (5 bases). Trimming cost V 1 base and J 2 bases, with 11 bases left between them. The CDR3 runs to 16 residues. CDR1 is MGHRA and CDR2 is YSYEKL in the germline V gene. The CDR3 coding sequence is TGCGCCAGCAGCCAAGCGGTCGGGGGGACTAATGAAAAACTGTTTTTT. Amino acids: CASSQAVGGTNEKLFF.

This chain connects TRBV28 to TRBJ1-2; tentative D call: TRBD1 (6 bases). CDR3 length equals 14 residues. V gave up 7 bases and J gave up 5 bases, with 17 bases separating them. Per the germline V gene, CDR1 is MDHEN and CDR2 is SYDVKM. The CDR3 DNA reads as TGTGCCAGCAACCCACTACAGGGTTGGTATGGCTACACCTTC. This encodes CASNPLQGWYGYTF.

This clone was recorded once. The chain combines TRBV6-6 with TRBJ2-5, with TRBD2 identical over 8 bases. Trimming took 2 bases from V and 5 from J; bases not matched to a gene: 4. Germline V lookup: CDR1 MNHNY, CDR2 SVGAGI (reference sequence). The CDR3 totals 14 residues. The CDR3 loop is CASSYTPSGETQYF. CDR3 DNA: TGTGCCAGCAGTTACACCCCTAGCGGGGAGACCCAGTACTTC.

J is TRBJ1-2 and V is TRBV7-2, with 7 bases fitting TRBD1. The germline CDR1 and CDR2 sequences are SGHTA and FQGNSA. The V gene end was trimmed by 8 bases and the J gene end by 5 bases; junction bases not matched to a gene: 8. This CDR3 is 13 amino acids long. The CDR3 region is CASDRVGLYGYTF. The CDR3 DNA reads TGTGCCAGCGACAGGGTCGGTTTGTATGGCTACACCTTC.

The genes are TRBV6-5 and TRBJ2-3; TRBD2 agrees at 13 bases. Germline CDR1 MNHEY, CDR2 SVGAGI. The length of the CDR3 is 16 residues. V gave up 4 bases and J gave up 5 bases; unmatched junction bases: 6. The CDR3 DNA reads TGTGCCAGCAGTTCACTAGCGGGGGGGCTTGTAGATACGCAGTATTTT. Amino acids: CASSSLAGGLVDTQYF.

This clone has just a few counts. The chain employs TRBV7-9 and TRBJ1-1; unclear D gene. V was trimmed by 2 bases and J by 6 bases, leaving 10 bases between them. Germline loops: CDR1 SEHNR, CDR2 FQNEAQ (reference sequence). The length of the CDR3 is 13 residues. DNA for the CDR3: TGTGCCAGCAGCTTACGCGCGGGTGCTGAAGCTTTCTTT. It yields the protein CASSLRAGAEAFF.

The chain employs TRBV10-2 and TRBJ2-7, with 12 bases matching TRBD2. CDR1 and CDR2 from the germline V gene are WSHSY and SAAADI. The J segment lost 6 bases and the V segment lost 11 bases, leaving 11 bases of the junction unmatched. This CDR3 contains 14 residues. Here the CDR3 reads CAATQLAGGFEQYF. The CDR3 region has the DNA TGCGCCGCGACTCAACTAGCGGGGGGTTTCGAGCAGTACTTC.

This clone was counted only a few times. The chain uses TRBV4-1 and TRBJ1-1; D ambiguous. This CDR3 spans 13 amino acids. Germline V gene data show CDR1 as MGHRA and CDR2 as YSYEKL. Trimming cost V 1 base and J 4 bases, with 7 bases left between them. The CDR3 sequence is CASSQVVSTEAFF. The DNA for the CDR3 is TGCGCCAGCAGCCAAGTGGTGAGCACTGAAGCTTTCTTT.

V usage is TRBV6-5 and J usage is TRBJ2-1; D gene uncertain. The germline V and J ends were trimmed by 8 bases and 9 bases, with 11 bases remaining between them. Germline loops: CDR1 MNHEY, CDR2 SVGAGI. This CDR3 comprises 11 residues. The CDR3 bases are TGTGCCAGCCTATTCGCGGCTGAGCAGTTCTTC. It is translated as CASLFAAEQFF.

The V and J genes are TRBV5-1 and TRBJ1-2; D is unresolved. Germline assignment: CDR1 SGHRS and CDR2 YFSETQ. The germline V and J ends were trimmed by 2 bases and 8 bases, with 13 bases remaining between them. This CDR3 comprises 13 residues. CDR3 bases: TGCGCCAGCAGCTTTTTTTCCTCGGGAGGCTACACCTTC. This sequence encodes CASSFFSSGGYTF.

J is TRBJ2-1 and V is TRBV5-1; perhaps TRBD2 as D (5 bases). The CDR3 consists of 16 residues. V lost 0 bases and J 2 bases, leaving 12 bases between the germline ends. Germline V gives CDR1 SGHRS, CDR2 YFSETQ. The CDR3 reads CASSLAGVRPYNEQFF. CDR3 coding DNA: TGCGCCAGCAGCTTGGCCGGGGTACGACCCTACAATGAGCAGTTCTTC.

The rearrangement uses TRBV13 and TRBJ2-3; 9 nucleotides agree with TRBD2. The CDR3 spans 21 residues. The germline CDR1 and CDR2 sequences are PRHDT and FYEKMQ (reference sequence). Trimming at V came to 5 bases and at J to 0 bases, leaving 21 bases not matched to a gene. This chain's CDR3 is CASSRTLVERGVTLSTDTQYF. CDR3 coding DNA: TGTGCCAGCAGCCGAACCCTAGTGGAGCGGGGGGTCACGCTCAGCACAGATACGCAGTATTTT.

This rearrangement joins TRBV28 to TRBJ1-1; 8 positions agree with TRBD1. Germline loops: CDR1 MDHEN, CDR2 SYDVKM. The CDR3 consists of 13 residues. Unmatched junction bases numbered 8, after V lost 7 bases and J lost 7 bases. In DNA, the CDR3 is TGTGCCAGCATCCAGACAGGGGCCCATGAAGCTTTCTTT. Translated, it gives CASIQTGAHEAFF.

The chain has TRBV7-3 and TRBJ2-1; 7 bases match TRBD2. CDR3 size: 15 residues. V shed 1 base, J shed 2 bases, and the junction held 2 bases outside the gene matches. The V gene's germline CDR1 is SGHTA and CDR2 FQGTGA. The CDR3 spells CASSLKLAAYNEQFF. The CDR3 DNA follows: TGTGCCAGCAGCTTAAAGCTAGCGGCCTACAATGAGCAGTTCTTC. Variable domain in full (rest from reference TRBV7-3 and TRBJ2-1): GAGVSQTPSNKVTEKGKYVELRCDPISGHTALYWYRQSLGQGPEFLIYFQGTGAADDSGLPNDRFFAVRPEGSVSTLKIQRTERGDSAVYLCASSLKLAAYNEQFFGPGTRLTVL.

The J gene is TRBJ1-2, the V gene TRBV30; D uncertain. From germline, CDR1 is GTSNPN and CDR2 SVGIG (reference sequence). This CDR3 has 12 amino acids. Trimming took 1 base from V and 4 from J, leaving 7 bases between them. This CDR3 reads CAWSDIGYGYTF. CDR3 bases: TGTGCCTGGAGTGACATTGGCTATGGCTACACCTTC.

The chain is built from TRBV28 and TRBJ2-7, with 11 bases identical to TRBD2. The germline gives CDR1 MDHEN, CDR2 SYDVKM. This CDR3 has 14 amino acids. Losses at the gene ends were 6 bases for V and 7 bases for J; bases not matched to a gene: 8. CDR3 DNA: TGTGCCAGCAGCCCGGGACTAGCGGTGATTGAGCAGTACTTC. Translating it yields CASSPGLAVIEQYF. Looking up the rest from reference TRBV28 and TRBJ2-7 gives the full variable domain: DVKVTQSSRYLVKRTGEKVFLECVQDMDHENMFWYRQDPGLGLRLIYFSYDVKMKEKGDIPEGYSVSREKKERFSLILESASTNQTSMYLCASSPGLAVIEQYFGPGTRLTVT.